One sample yielded the 22 T cell receptor beta chains listed below, sequenced in a study of siplizumab effects on memory and regulatory T cells. Only in-frame clones appear in the TCRdb table, and some are missing; sequencing was by immunoSEQ multiplex PCR. The sample lists 80,000 to 130,000 clones, around 92% occurring once. Sequencing input: Tregs sorted from blood. The receptors were gathered from a human donor in good health.

The chain uses TRBV6-1 and TRBJ2-5, with 14 bases lining up with TRBD2. In germline, CDR1 is MNHNS, CDR2 SASEGT. CDR3 length: 15 amino acids. J lost 2 bases, V lost 4 bases, and 0 bases had no gene match. CDR3 amino acids: CASSGLAGGQETQYF. The CDR3 DNA is TGTGCCAGCAGTGGACTAGCGGGAGGGCAAGAGACCCAGTACTTC.

This clone was observed a single time. Other DNA sequences in this specimen translate into the identical CDR3. CDR3 loop: CASTGFNEQFF. The CDR3 DNA is TGTGCCAGTACAGGGTTCAATGAGCAGTTCTTC. The J gene is TRBJ2-1, the V gene TRBV19; TRBD1 is a possible D gene (5 bases). There are 11 residues in the CDR3. V dropped 7 bases and J dropped 6 bases, with 7 bases sitting between them. Germline V CDR1 and CDR2: LNHDA, SQIVND (reference sequence).

The V call is TRBV5-6, the J call TRBJ2-3; no clear D. Germline V gene lookup returns CDR1 SGHDT and CDR2 YYEEEE. The CDR3 extends over 15 amino acids. Trimming removed 2 bases at V and 4 bases at J, with 14 bases between. CDR3 sequence reads: CASSFPTFSPDTQYF. For the CDR3, the DNA is TGTGCCAGCAGCTTCCCAACGTTCAGCCCAGATACGCAGTATTTT.

V usage is TRBV5-1 and J usage is TRBJ1-1; D is unresolved. The CDR3 runs to 17 residues. Between the trimmed V and J ends, which lost 0 bases and 1 base, there was a span of 16 bases. Germline V gene sequence: CDR1 SGHRS, CDR2 YFSETQ. The CDR3 region is CASSLALRSRRNTEAFF. The DNA of the CDR3 is TGCGCCAGCAGCTTGGCCCTCAGGTCCCGCAGGAACACTGAAGCTTTCTTT.

This chain joins TRBV4-1 and TRBJ2-5; 8 bases fit TRBD1. The junction had 5 bases not matched to a gene; V was cut back by 2 bases and J by 3 bases. Germline lookup yields CDR1 MGHRA and CDR2 YSYEKL. The CDR3 spans 15 residues. The CDR3 reads CASSQIPDREETQYF. The CDR3, as DNA: TGCGCCAGCAGCCAAATACCGGACAGGGAAGAGACCCAGTACTTC.

The rearrangement uses TRBV4-1 and TRBJ2-3; 9 bases map to TRBD2. Germline V gene lookup returns CDR1 MGHRA and CDR2 YSYEKL. V lost 0 bases to trimming and J lost 4 bases; unmatched junction nucleotides: 11. This CDR3 is built from 18 residues. Here the CDR3 reads CASSQDFLRGRVSDTQYF. CDR3 sequence (DNA): TGCGCCAGCAGCCAAGATTTCCTTCGCGGGAGGGTCTCAGATACGCAGTATTTT.

This chain joins TRBV29-1 and TRBJ1-1; perhaps TRBD1 as D (6 bases). The germline CDR1 and CDR2 sequences are SQVTM and ANQGSEA. This CDR3 contains 12 residues. Trimming left V 5 bases short and J 11 bases short, with 18 bases between. For the CDR3, the DNA is TGCAGCGTTTGGCCTGGGTCGGGGGCTGCTTTCTTT. It specifies CSVWPGSGAAFF.

V usage is TRBV5-4 and J usage is TRBJ1-3, with TRBD1 as a possible D gene (6 bases). The germline V gene encodes CDR1 SGHNT and CDR2 YYREEE (reference sequence). This CDR3 is 16 amino acids long. V gave up 4 bases and J gave up 5 bases, with 19 bases separating them. CDR3 region: CASSRERGYGRNTIYF. The CDR3 coding sequence is TGTGCCAGCAGCCGGGAGAGGGGGTACGGAAGAAACACCATATATTTT.

This clone occurred once. This chain connects TRBV9 to TRBJ1-1; no definite D call. This CDR3 spans 15 amino acids. The germline V and J ends were trimmed by 4 bases and 0 bases, with 13 bases remaining between them. Germline CDR1 and CDR2: SGDLS and YYNGEE. CDR3 loop: CASSTSASVNTEAFF. In DNA form, the CDR3 reads TGTGCCAGCAGCACTTCAGCATCCGTGAACACTGAAGCTTTCTTT.

This clone was found once. The CDR3 here is CASSYRRPSGNTIYF. CDR3 DNA: TGTGCCAGCAGTTACAGACGTCCCTCTGGAAACACCATATATTTT. V is TRBV6-6 and J is TRBJ1-3; D not certain. The CDR3 runs 15 residues. The V end lost 2 bases, the J end lost 0 bases, and 8 bases lay between the germline ends. Germline CDR1 is MNHNY and CDR2 is SVGAGI (reference sequence).

This clone was counted once. The chain joins TRBV12-5 to TRBJ2-5; 10 bases are shared with TRBD2. J gave up 5 bases and V 6 bases, and 9 bases lay outside the gene matches. CDR1 LGHNT and CDR2 FRNRAP come from the germline V gene. There are 15 residues in the CDR3. CDR3 amino acids: CASGSIAGGSETQYF. Here the CDR3 DNA reads TGTGCTAGTGGATCCATAGCGGGAGGATCGGAGACCCAGTACTTC.

CDR3 nucleotide sequence: TGTGCCAGTAGTATACGACCTTATAGCAATCAGCCCCAGCATTTT. Translated, it gives CASSIRPYSNQPQHF. V and J are TRBV19 and TRBJ1-5; no definite D call. This CDR3 spans 15 amino acids. CDR1 LNHDA and CDR2 SQIVND come from the germline V gene (reference sequence). Trimming pared 2 bases from V and 0 bases from J, leaving 8 bases between.

The gene calls are TRBV11-2 and TRBJ2-1, with 9 bases lining up with TRBD2. Germline loops: CDR1 SGHAT, CDR2 FQNNGV. This CDR3 has 17 amino acids. The junction had 6 bases not matched to a gene; V was cut back by 0 bases and J by 3 bases. The CDR3 DNA reads as TGTGCCAGCAGCTTAGATCCGGCTAGCGGGATCTACAATGAGCAGTTCTTC. The encoded protein is CASSLDPASGIYNEQFF.

In this sample, this clone turned up a few times. This chain links TRBV6-5 with TRBJ1-4; D is unresolved. The CDR3 length is 14 residues. V lost 5 bases to trimming and J lost 0 bases, with 7 bases between them. CDR1 and CDR2 (germline): MNHEY, SVGAGI. CDR3 DNA sequence: TGTGCCAGCAGTGACGGTGCAACTAATGAAAAACTGTTTTTT. It yields the protein CASSDGATNEKLFF.

V usage is TRBV7-9 and J usage is TRBJ1-4, with D hard to call. Germline V lookup: CDR1 SEHNR, CDR2 FQNEAQ (reference sequence). CDR3 length: 13 residues. V shed 10 bases and J shed 6 bases, with 15 bases lying between them. The DNA for the CDR3 is TGTGCCACCTCGTCCCCCCTCGATGAAAAACTGTTTTTT. It is translated as CATSSPLDEKLFF. Combining the CDR3 with reference TRBV7-9 and TRBJ1-4 gives the whole variable domain DTGVSQNPRHKITKRGQNVTFRCDPISEHNRLYWYRQTLGQGPEFLTYFQNEAQLEKSRLLSDRFSAERPKGSFSTLEIQRTEQGDSAMYLCATSSPLDEKLFFGSGTQLSVL.

The chain recombines TRBV7-3 with TRBJ2-3; D may correspond to TRBD1 or TRBD2 (5 bases each). V lost 2 bases to trimming and J lost 3 bases, with 12 bases between them. The CDR3 has 15 amino acids. Germline V gene lookup returns CDR1 SGHTA and CDR2 FQGTGA. In nucleotides, the CDR3 is TGTGCCAGCAGCTTATGGGGGAGTAGGACAGATACGCAGTATTTT. The encoded protein is CASSLWGSRTDTQYF.

V gene TRBV4-1 combines with J gene TRBJ2-1; 14 bases match TRBD2. The V segment lost 1 base and the J segment 12 bases; nucleotides outside the gene matches: 8. From germline, CDR1 is MGHRA and CDR2 YSYEKL. This CDR3 comprises 16 residues. The CDR3 DNA reads as TGCGCCAGCAGCCAAGCTCCGGGACTAGCGGGAGTAATGCAGTTCTTC. Translating it yields CASSQAPGLAGVMQFF.

Of note for this clone: A read error may account for a junction end that differs from germline. CDR3 DNA sequence: TGTGCCAGCAGCATCGGACACGAGCAGTACTTC. Residues: CASSIGHEQYF. The chain joins TRBV5-1 to TRBJ2-7; D is uncertain. This CDR3 has 11 residues. The germline CDR1 and CDR2 sequences are SGHRS and YFSETQ.

The chain couples TRBV7-9 to TRBJ2-7, with a possible D match to TRBD1 (5 bases). The CDR3 totals 19 residues. Germline values: CDR1 SEHNR, CDR2 FQNEAQ (reference sequence). Trimming pared 2 bases from V and 0 bases from J, leaving 23 bases between. Here the CDR3 DNA reads TGTGCCAGCAGCTTACTACCAGGGCACTCCCCTATCAGCTCCTACGAGCAGTACTTC. It translates to CASSLLPGHSPISSYEQYF.

V and J are TRBV7-9 and TRBJ1-1; possible D gene TRBD1, 5 bases. CDR1 and CDR2 from the germline V gene are SEHNR and FQNEAQ (reference sequence). The CDR3 has 13 amino acids. V was cut by 7 bases and J by 0 bases, with 9 bases left in between. The CDR3 reads CASILGVNTEAFF. The DNA for the CDR3 is TGTGCCAGCATTCTGGGGGTGAACACTGAAGCTTTCTTT. Supplemented by reference TRBV7-9 and TRBJ1-1, the full variable domain reads DTGVSQNPRHKITKRGQNVTFRCDPISEHNRLYWYRQTLGQGPEFLTYFQNEAQLEKSRLLSDRFSAERPKGSFSTLEIQRTEQGDSAMYLCASILGVNTEAFFGQGTRLTVV.

The chain employs TRBV7-8 and TRBJ2-7; TRBD2 agrees at 12 bases. CDR1 and CDR2 (germline): SGHVS, FQNEAQ. Unmatched junction bases numbered 5, after V lost 7 bases and J lost 1 base. CDR3 size: 15 residues. The CDR3 nucleotides are TGTGCCAGCATCCCGGGACTAGCGGGTTCCTACGAGCAGTACTTC. Translated: CASIPGLAGSYEQYF.

This chain joins TRBV28 and TRBJ2-7, with 9 nucleotides matching TRBD2. The V gene's germline CDR1 is MDHEN and CDR2 SYDVKM. The CDR3 totals 14 residues. The J segment lost 4 bases and the V segment lost 10 bases, leaving 11 bases of the junction unmatched. The CDR3 nucleotides read TGTGCCACCCACCAAGCGGGAGGCGGGTACGAGCAGTACTTC. Amino acids: CATHQAGGGYEQYF. Complete variable domain (other parts from reference TRBV28 and TRBJ2-7): DVKVTQSSRYLVKRTGEKVFLECVQDMDHENMFWYRQDPGLGLRLIYFSYDVKMKEKGDIPEGYSVSREKKERFSLILESASTNQTSMYLCATHQAGGGYEQYFGPGTRLTVT.